What follows describes a single TCR beta chain. Trimming removed 4 bases from V and 5 bases from J, with 12 bases in between. The CDR3 has 14 residues. From germline, CDR1 is ENHRY and CDR2 SYGVKD. The repertoire was sequenced with immunoSEQ multiplex PCR; TCRdb's copy has only in-frame clones and lacks some. The sample has roughly 570,000 clones; approximately 91% are singletons. The record originates from a study of blood T cell repertoires in COVID-19. The chain uses TRBV10-3 and TRBJ2-1; weak D call: TRBD1 (5 bases). Source material: peripheral blood. The source is a woman aged 50 to 65 with COVID-19, enrolled during active disease. The CDR3 reads CAISVKTGDNEQFF. The CDR3 DNA follows: TGTGCCATCAGTGTTAAAACAGGCGACAATGAGCAGTTCTTC.